Below, one T cell receptor (beta chain) is given with its context. The antigen is undetermined. The sample contains more than one DNA sequence encoding this CDR3. This sample was included in a study of shared clonotypes between healthy human individuals. Study overall: The donor group consisted of two women and a few men, aged 18 to 49.

Tens of thousands of T cell genomes (approximately 0.2 ug DNA) went into each sorted-subset replicate. The repertoire was sequenced with immunoSEQ multiplex PCR; TCRdb's copy has only in-frame clones and lacks some. The sample records approximately 1.4 million clones, 98% being singletons. Losses at the gene ends were 1 base for V and 3 bases for J; bases not matched to a gene: 2. This CDR3 region has 15 residues. The germline V gene encodes CDR1 SGHVS and CDR2 FQNEAQ. Overall study findings and caveats: Having only a few donors restricted how much genetic and exposure-history diversity was captured.

The sample consisted of naive CD4+ T cells sorted from blood. As for subset: CD45RA+ positively selected. This TCR came from a man aged 30 to 39 in good health. The chain is built from TRBV7-8 and TRBJ2-7; 11 nucleotides agree with TRBD2. The CDR3 reads CASSLVTSGSYEQYF. CDR3 coding DNA: TGTGCCAGCAGCTTAGTAACTAGCGGGAGCTACGAGCAGTACTTC. Based on the CDR3 plus reference TRBV7-8 and TRBJ2-7, the full variable domain is GAGVSQSPRYKVAKRGQDVALRCDPISGHVSLFWYQQALGQGPEFLTYFQNEAQLDKSGLPSDRFFAERPEGSVSTLKIQRTQQEDSAVYLCASSLVTSGSYEQYFGPGTRLTVT.